This T cell receptor beta chain was retrieved from a study of blood T cell repertoires in COVID-19. Looking at the study overall: COVID-19 samples collected from the United States, Italy and Spain covered acute and convalescent phases. From T cells, B-cell-depleted T cells, or PBMCs came the material, which was cDNA or gDNA.

CDR3 size: 13 residues. This clone was found once. One end of the junction does not line up with germline, which may come from a read error. In the study's own analysis: Amplification of reference gene primers provided the estimated nucleated cell counts. The method was immunoSEQ multiplex PCR; TCRdb's version includes in-frame clones alone and lacks a portion of them. The DNA was the basis for D and trimming; V, J and clone size are from that table. The sample records 150,000 to 200,000 clones, around 81% being singletons. What was sequenced was peripheral blood. The receptor was isolated from a man aged 55 to 70 with active or convalescent COVID-19. This chain uses TRBV12-3 or TRBV12-4 with TRBJ2-5; 12 nucleotides agree with TRBD1. The CDR3 sequence: CASSLGTGGGSDF. DNA for the CDR3: TGTGCCAGCAGTCTGGGGACAGGGGGCGGTTCGGACTTC.